The 5 T cell receptor beta chains below come from one sample, sequenced in a study of T cell changes during pregnancy in multiple sclerosis. Profiling relied on immunoSEQ multiplex PCR, and the TCRdb table lists in-frame clones only, not all of them. The data contain about 59,000 clones, 80% to 95% of them singletons. This material consisted of CD4+ T cells from peripheral blood mononuclear cells, taken before pregnancy. Receptors were obtained from a female donor with multiple sclerosis, enrolled in a pregnancy study.

The chain couples TRBV7-8 to TRBJ1-1; D is ambiguous. The germline CDR1 and CDR2 sequences are SGHVS and FQNEAQ. V dropped 5 bases and J dropped 8 bases, with 15 bases sitting between them. The CDR3 is made up of 13 amino acids. The CDR3 is CASSQNPSREAFF. In nucleotides, the CDR3 is TGTGCCAGCAGCCAAAACCCCTCGAGGGAAGCTTTCTTT. The complete variable domain, with remaining parts taken from reference TRBV7-8 and TRBJ1-1, reads GAGVSQSPRYKVAKRGQDVALRCDPISGHVSLFWYQQALGQGPEFLTYFQNEAQLDKSGLPSDRFFAERPEGSVSTLKIQRTQQEDSAVYLCASSQNPSREAFFGQGTRLTVV.

This chain uses TRBV28 with TRBJ2-7; the D gene is possibly TRBD1 (6 bases). Trimming took 3 bases from V and 12 from J, leaving 15 bases between them. In germline, CDR1 is MDHEN, CDR2 SYDVKM. The CDR3 extends over 12 amino acids. The CDR3 region has the DNA TGTGCCAGCAGTTTTCAACAGGGCGTCGGGTACTTC. Translating gives CASSFQQGVGYF.

This clone was observed a single time. The chain has TRBV6-5 and TRBJ2-7, with 7 bases aligning to TRBD2. Gene TRBJ2-5 matches the end of the DNA better, so the J call may be wrong. The CDR3 covers 15 residues. Germline V gene data show CDR1 as MNHEY and CDR2 as SVGAGI. CDR3 protein: CASSLAGARQETQYF. CDR3 nucleotides: TGTGCCAGCAGTTTGGCGGGAGCAAGACAAGAGACCCAGTACTTC.

This chain uses TRBV19 with TRBJ2-5; 13 positions agree with TRBD2. Germline V gives CDR1 LNHDA, CDR2 SQIVND (reference sequence). With 5 bases clipped from V and 5 bases from J, the junction kept 11 bases outside the gene matches. CDR3 size: 17 residues. In DNA, the CDR3 is TGTGCCAGTAGTGGGACTAGCGGGGATTTTAATGGGGAGACCCAGTACTTC. It yields the protein CASSGTSGDFNGETQYF.

This sequence joins TRBV28 and TRBJ1-1; perhaps TRBD1 as D (6 bases). Trimming took off 11 bases at V and 1 base at J, with 14 bases between the two ends. The CDR3 consists of 13 residues. The germline gives CDR1 MDHEN, CDR2 SYDVKM. The DNA for the CDR3 is TGTGCCGGGAGACAGGTCGGGAACACTGAAGCTTTCTTT. It codes for CAGRQVGNTEAFF.